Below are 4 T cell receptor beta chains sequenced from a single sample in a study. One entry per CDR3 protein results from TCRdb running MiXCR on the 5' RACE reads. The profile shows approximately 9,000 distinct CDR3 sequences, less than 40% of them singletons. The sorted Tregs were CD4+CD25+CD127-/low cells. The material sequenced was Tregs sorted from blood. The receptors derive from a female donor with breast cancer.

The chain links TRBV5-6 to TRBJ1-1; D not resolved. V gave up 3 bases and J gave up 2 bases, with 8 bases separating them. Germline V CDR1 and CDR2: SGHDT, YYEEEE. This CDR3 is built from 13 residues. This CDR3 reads CASSSTPNTEAFF. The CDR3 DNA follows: TGTGCCAGCAGCTCTACCCCTAACACTGAAGCTTTCTTT.

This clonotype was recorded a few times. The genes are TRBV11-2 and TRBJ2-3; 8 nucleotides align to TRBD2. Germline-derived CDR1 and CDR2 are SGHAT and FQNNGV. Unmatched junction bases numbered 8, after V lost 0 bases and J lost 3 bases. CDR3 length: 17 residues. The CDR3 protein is CASSLDGAGGMTDTQYF. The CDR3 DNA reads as TGTGCCAGCAGCTTAGACGGGGCGGGAGGAATGACAGATACGCAGTATTTT.

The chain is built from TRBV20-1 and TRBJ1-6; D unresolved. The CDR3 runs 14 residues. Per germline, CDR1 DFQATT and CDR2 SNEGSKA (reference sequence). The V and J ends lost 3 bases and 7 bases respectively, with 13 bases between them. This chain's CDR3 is CSASITDQNSPLHF. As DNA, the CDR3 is TGCAGTGCTAGTATTACAGATCAAAATTCACCCCTCCACTTT.

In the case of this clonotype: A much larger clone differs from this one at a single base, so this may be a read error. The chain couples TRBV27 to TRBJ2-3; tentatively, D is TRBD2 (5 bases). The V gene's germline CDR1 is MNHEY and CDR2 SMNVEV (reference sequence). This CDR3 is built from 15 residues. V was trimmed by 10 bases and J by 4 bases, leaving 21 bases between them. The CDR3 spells CATPLSRLSADTQYF. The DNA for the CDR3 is TGTGCCACCCCGCTCTCACGACTTAGCGCAGATACGCAGTATTTT.